This entry is about one T cell receptor (beta chain). The source of the sample is a study of blood T cell repertoires in COVID-19. Study as a whole: From the United States, Italy and Spain came samples of acute and convalescent COVID-19.

Authors' methods: Amplification of reference gene primers provided the estimated nucleated cell counts. The repertoire was sequenced with immunoSEQ multiplex PCR; TCRdb's copy has only in-frame clones and lacks some. D and trimming were read from the DNA, whereas the V and J calls and clone size are those reported in that table. Among just under 350,000 clones listed, more than 75% were seen once. Sequenced sample: peripheral blood. This clonotype originated in a woman under 30 who had recovered from COVID-19.

DNA of the CDR3: TGTGCCAGCGTAAATCGACAGGGGTCGGCGGAGACCCAGTACTTC. It specifies CASVNRQGSAETQYF. The chain has TRBV18 and TRBJ2-5; TRBD1 matches at 8 bases. CDR1 and CDR2 (germline): KGHSH, LQKENI. With 8 bases clipped from V and 5 bases from J, the junction kept 13 bases outside the gene matches. The CDR3 runs 15 residues.